This TCR beta chain was identified during a study of blood T cell repertoires in COVID-19. About the research overall: From T cells, B-cell-depleted T cells, or PBMCs came the material, which was cDNA or gDNA.

Profiled with immunoSEQ multiplex PCR; TCRdb holds only in-frame clones, not every one. The repertoire holds 200,000 to 250,000 clones, with under 85% as singletons. The cohort comprised adults aged 18 to 89 years residing in under 30 US areas. Two negative PCRs, clearance, or symptom resolution were required of recovered Cohort 3 donors. The CDR3 length is 15 residues. From germline, CDR1 is MNHEY and CDR2 SVGAGI. With 6 bases clipped from V and 5 bases from J, the junction kept 10 bases outside the gene matches. The TCR was taken from a man between 60 and 70 years old who had recovered from COVID-19. Specimen: PBMCs or T cells enriched from blood (not recorded which). The chain employs TRBV6-5 and TRBJ1-5; 7 bases align to TRBD1. Here the CDR3 DNA reads TGTGCCAGCAGCTTAAACAGGGGTGGTGATCAGCCCCAGCATTTT. It translates to CASSLNRGGDQPQHF.